This T cell receptor beta chain emerged from a study of post-analysis software for immune sequencing data. Turning to the study itself: Relapsing-remitting, secondary progressive and progressive-relapsing forms made up the multiple sclerosis disease courses.

Points from the study as a whole: A significant reduction in normalized Chao1 diversity was observed in multiple sclerosis patients versus controls. Samples prepared in the same batch strongly co-clustered by F measure. About 5 TRBV segments occurring more often in patients than controls included TRBV5-6, TRBV5-1 and TRBV20-1.

The V end lost 1 base, the J end lost 9 bases, and 19 bases lay between the germline ends. Looked up from germline, CDR1 is LGHDT and CDR2 is YNNKEL (reference sequence). This CDR3 region has 16 residues. Included in the TCR beta cDNA libraries were unique molecular identifiers. The T cell input of roughly 0.9 to 11 million gave about half a million cDNA molecules. TCRdb redid the calling of the PCR reads with MiXCR, one entry per CDR3 protein. The sample gives 750,000 to 900,000 distinct CDR3 sequences, about half of which show up once; just under 5% is in the top ten. This clonotype was seen a handful of times. The antigen is unknown.

The sequence came from a girl aged 10 to 17 with multiple sclerosis. V usage is TRBV3-1 and J usage is TRBJ1-5; tentative D call: TRBD1 (6 bases). The sequencing sample was made of blood. DNA of the CDR3: TGTGCCAGCAGCCAAGGCGGGGGCGAAGCCCCTTGGCCCCAGCATTTT. This encodes CASSQGGGEAPWPQHF.